The 32 T cell receptor beta chains below come from one sample, sequenced in a study of cytomegalovirus exposure and HLA in healthy donors. Here immunoSEQ multiplex PCR was the method, and the copy in TCRdb shows in-frame clones only, minus some. The data show under 250,000 clones, about nine tenths seen once. Sequencing input: PBMCs. All receptors derive from a woman aged 18-29 years in good health and CMV-seropositive.

This clone was seen only once. CDR3 amino acids: CASSLVSGGQGETQYF. The CDR3, as DNA: TGCGCCAGCAGCTTGGTATCGGGCGGACAAGGAGAGACCCAGTACTTC. This chain links TRBV5-1 with TRBJ2-5; TRBD1 is a possible D gene (5 bases). CDR3 size: 16 residues. V lost 0 bases to trimming and J lost 4 bases, with 16 bases between them. CDR1 and CDR2 from the germline V gene are SGHRS and YFSETQ.

CDR3: CASSLAEIGDTQYF. The CDR3 DNA reads TGCGCCAGCAGCTTGGCGGAGATCGGAGATACGCAGTATTTT. The chain links TRBV5-1 to TRBJ2-3; no clear D. CDR1 and CDR2 from the germline V gene are SGHRS and YFSETQ. The CDR3 runs 14 residues. V was pared by 0 bases and J by 5 bases, with 10 bases between.

V gene TRBV19 combines with J gene TRBJ1-5; 8 bases are a match to TRBD1. The V and J ends lost 4 bases and 0 bases, in that order; junction bases with no gene match: 8. CDR1 LNHDA and CDR2 SQIVND come from the germline V gene (reference sequence). The CDR3 totals 17 residues. For the CDR3, the DNA is TGTGCCAGTAGTAAAACCGGGACAGGCAATAGCAATCAGCCCCAGCATTTT. Amino acid sequence: CASSKTGTGNSNQPQHF.

The gene calls are TRBV28 and TRBJ1-2, with D unresolved. V was clipped by 4 bases and J by 3 bases, with 15 bases between them. From germline, CDR1 is MDHEN and CDR2 SYDVKM. The CDR3 totals 15 residues. CDR3: CASSSNLYSDYGYTF. CDR3 in DNA: TGTGCCAGCAGTTCCAACCTGTACAGTGACTATGGCTACACCTTC.

This clone has only one observation. J is TRBJ2-3 and V is TRBV27, with 11 bases lining up with TRBD2. Trimming took 4 bases from V and 6 from J; bases not matched to a gene: 9. The germline V gene encodes CDR1 MNHEY and CDR2 SMNVEV (reference sequence). This CDR3 contains 16 residues. The DNA of the CDR3 is TGTGCCAGCAGTTCTCACGCGACTAGCGGGAAGGATACGCAGTATTTT. It is translated as CASSSHATSGKDTQYF.

This clone was counted a single time. This sequence joins TRBV4-1 and TRBJ2-3; 8 nucleotides match TRBD2. The CDR3 is 16 amino acids. Trimming at V came to 7 bases and at J to 1 base, leaving 10 bases not matched to a gene. CDR1 and CDR2 (germline): MGHRA, YSYEKL. CDR3 sequence reads: CASTLSGAGGTDTQYF. DNA for the CDR3: TGCGCCAGCACCCTTAGTGGAGCGGGAGGCACAGATACGCAGTATTTT.

V gene TRBV7-6 combines with J gene TRBJ2-7, with D possibly matching TRBD2 (6 bases). Germline assignment: CDR1 SGHVS and CDR2 FNYEAQ. V lost 5 bases and J lost 7, with 15 bases in between. This CDR3 contains 13 residues. CDR3 coding DNA: TGTGCCAGCAGCCGGGGACTCCTTGGGGAGCAGTACTTC. Translation gives CASSRGLLGEQYF.

This clone appeared a single time. This sequence joins TRBV7-9 and TRBJ2-7; no clear D. Per germline, CDR1 SEHNR and CDR2 FQNEAQ (reference sequence). This CDR3 comprises 12 residues. V dropped 4 bases and J dropped 2 bases, with 6 bases sitting between them. The CDR3 protein is CASSSTTYEQYF. The CDR3 DNA reads TGTGCCAGCAGCTCCACTACCTACGAGCAGTACTTC.

V usage is TRBV28 and J usage is TRBJ1-5; no reliable D call. V shed 5 bases and J shed 7 bases, with 9 bases lying between them. Germline V gives CDR1 MDHEN, CDR2 SYDVKM. This CDR3 spans 12 amino acids. CDR3 sequence reads: CASSPFGQPQHF. The CDR3 nucleotides are TGTGCCAGCAGTCCCTTCGGGCAGCCCCAGCATTTT. Looking up the rest from reference TRBV28 and TRBJ1-5 gives the full variable domain: DVKVTQSSRYLVKRTGEKVFLECVQDMDHENMFWYRQDPGLGLRLIYFSYDVKMKEKGDIPEGYSVSREKKERFSLILESASTNQTSMYLCASSPFGQPQHFGDGTRLSIL.

The chain joins TRBV10-3 to TRBJ1-2, with 11 bases aligning to TRBD1. Germline CDR1 is ENHRY and CDR2 is SYGVKD. CDR3 length: 15 amino acids. The trim removed 2 bases at V and 4 bases at J, leaving 3 bases unmatched. The chain's CDR3 is CAISEEGTGGYGYTF. Here the CDR3 DNA reads TGTGCCATCAGTGAGGAAGGGACAGGGGGCTATGGCTACACCTTC.

The genes are TRBV11-2 and TRBJ2-3, with a tentative D call TRBD2 (6 bases). Trimming pared 1 base from V and 5 bases from J, leaving 13 bases between. This CDR3 is 15 amino acids long. From germline, CDR1 is SGHAT and CDR2 FQNNGV. The CDR3 loop reads CASSLVQWEEDTQYF. CDR3 coding DNA: TGTGCCAGCAGCTTAGTCCAGTGGGAGGAAGATACGCAGTATTTT.

V gene TRBV27 combines with J gene TRBJ2-1, with TRBD1 identical over 9 bases. Losses at the gene ends were 3 bases for V and 7 bases for J; bases not matched to a gene: 4. Germline V CDR1 and CDR2: MNHEY, SMNVEV (reference sequence). The CDR3 contains 14 residues. The CDR3 bases are TGTGCCAGCAGTTTGGACAGGGGAGGAAATGAGCAGTTCTTC. This encodes CASSLDRGGNEQFF.

This chain links TRBV27 with TRBJ1-2; 9 nucleotides match TRBD1. The ends lost 5 bases at V and 4 bases at J; junction bases unmatched: 5. Per germline, CDR1 MNHEY and CDR2 SMNVEV (reference sequence). CDR3 length: 14 residues. The CDR3 here is CASSPGQGFYGYTF. CDR3 bases: TGTGCCAGCAGTCCTGGACAGGGGTTCTATGGCTACACCTTC.

The chain combines TRBV27 with TRBJ1-5; no definite D call. The CDR3 has 16 residues. Germline CDR1 and CDR2: MNHEY and SMNVEV (reference sequence). The V end was cut by 6 bases, the J end by 0 bases, with 15 bases between. DNA of the CDR3: TGTGCCAGCAGCTCCCTGGGGAGGGTTAGCAATCAGCCCCAGCATTTT. It yields the protein CASSSLGRVSNQPQHF.

The rearrangement links TRBV7-2 to TRBJ2-7, with D maybe TRBD1 (7 bases). Germline V gene lookup returns CDR1 SGHTA and CDR2 FQGNSA. The CDR3 has 18 amino acids. Deletions cut 0 bases from V and 2 bases from J, with 20 bases between. CDR3 sequence (DNA): TGTGCCAGCAGCTTAGCACCGGGGAGACCCAGGGGGGCCTACGAGCAGTACTTC. Translating it yields CASSLAPGRPRGAYEQYF. The variable domain in full, with the rest retrieved from reference TRBV7-2 and TRBJ2-7, is GAGVSQSPSNKVTEKGKDVELRCDPISGHTALYWYRQSLGQGLEFLIYFQGNSAPDKSGLPSDRFSAERTGGSVSTLTIQRTQQEDSAVYLCASSLAPGRPRGAYEQYFGPGTRLTVT.

V gene TRBV5-6 combines with J gene TRBJ1-5, with TRBD1 as a possible D gene (5 bases). V was clipped by 4 bases and J by 3 bases, with 11 bases between them. The CDR3 covers 14 residues. Germline loops: CDR1 SGHDT, CDR2 YYEEEE. The CDR3 DNA follows: TGTGCCAGCAGCAGAACAGGTATCAATCAGCCCCAGCATTTT. Its protein is CASSRTGINQPQHF.

This chain connects TRBV6-6 to TRBJ1-5, with a possible D match to TRBD1 (6 bases). The CDR3 loop spans 16 amino acids. Germline CDR1 reads MNHNY; CDR2 reads SVGAGI (reference sequence). With 0 bases removed from V and 7 bases from J, the gap between germline ends came to 16 bases. CDR3 in amino acids: CASSYSISRGGQPQHF. CDR3 nucleotide sequence: TGTGCCAGCAGTTACTCGATATCCAGGGGCGGGCAGCCCCAGCATTTT.

This clone was counted a single time. The chain couples TRBV4-1 to TRBJ1-2, with D possibly matching TRBD1 (5 bases). CDR3 length: 14 amino acids. Germline values: CDR1 MGHRA, CDR2 YSYEKL. The germline V and J ends were trimmed by 6 bases and 2 bases, with 13 bases remaining between them. The CDR3: CASRHLAGNYGYTF. CDR3 nucleotide sequence: TGCGCCAGCAGACACCTGGCAGGGAACTATGGCTACACCTTC.

The chain has TRBV29-1 and TRBJ2-7; 9 nucleotides line up with TRBD2. With 6 bases clipped from V and 2 bases from J, the junction kept 14 bases outside the gene matches. The CDR3 is made up of 16 amino acids. Germline loops: CDR1 SQVTM, CDR2 ANQGSEA. CDR3 DNA: TGCAGCGTGTCCCCCCGTTCAGTAGCGGGAGCCTACGAGCAGTACTTC. Translation gives CSVSPRSVAGAYEQYF.

The chain combines TRBV27 with TRBJ2-7, with a weak D call TRBD1 (6 bases). V lost 8 bases and J 3 bases, leaving 8 bases between the germline ends. Germline CDR1 reads MNHEY; CDR2 reads SMNVEV (reference sequence). CDR3 size: 11 residues. The CDR3 loop reads CASSTGYEQYF. Written as DNA, the CDR3 is TGTGCCAGCTCGACAGGCTACGAGCAGTACTTC.

The chain has TRBV27 and TRBJ1-1, with D perhaps matching TRBD1 (6 bases). Germline assignment: CDR1 MNHEY and CDR2 SMNVEV (reference sequence). The germline V and J ends were trimmed by 3 bases and 8 bases, with 22 bases remaining between them. The CDR3 is made up of 16 amino acids. The chain's CDR3 is CASSFQGTGGGSEAFF. The CDR3 DNA reads as TGTGCCAGCAGTTTCCAGGGAACGGGGGGGGGCAGCGAAGCTTTCTTT.

The gene calls are TRBV29-1 and TRBJ2-3; a weak D match, TRBD1 (7 bases). With 6 bases removed from V and 3 bases from J, the gap between germline ends came to 16 bases. Germline CDR1 SQVTM, CDR2 ANQGSEA. The CDR3 contains 14 residues. This chain's CDR3 is CSVGGQRGTDTQYF. For the CDR3, the DNA is TGCAGCGTCGGGGGACAGCGAGGGACAGATACGCAGTATTTT.

The count of this clone is one. This chain uses TRBV5-1 with TRBJ2-3; 8 nucleotides agree with TRBD2. Germline-derived CDR1 and CDR2 are SGHRS and YFSETQ. The CDR3 is 14 amino acids. V lost 4 bases and J lost 2; bases outside the gene matches: 3. The CDR3 here is CASSPGLVTDTQYF. The CDR3 nucleotides read TGCGCCAGCAGCCCGGGACTAGTCACAGATACGCAGTATTTT.

J is TRBJ2-1 and V is TRBV9; 9 nucleotides align to TRBD2. The CDR3 runs to 16 residues. Trimming at V came to 0 bases and at J to 2 bases, leaving 3 bases not matched to a gene. Germline V gives CDR1 SGDLS, CDR2 YYNGEE. The CDR3 nucleotides are TGTGCCAGCAGCGTAGCGTCTAGCGGGACCTACAATGAGCAGTTCTTC. This codes for CASSVASSGTYNEQFF.

V gene TRBV13 combines with J gene TRBJ1-3, with D maybe TRBD1 (6 bases). The CDR3 has 16 residues. Trimming took 7 bases from V and 2 from J, leaving 18 bases between them. The germline V gene has CDR1 PRHDT and CDR2 FYEKMQ (reference sequence). The CDR3 loop reads CASKVDRDTAGNTIYF. Written as DNA, the CDR3 is TGTGCCAGCAAAGTCGACCGGGACACAGCTGGAAACACCATATATTTT.

The chain has TRBV9 and TRBJ2-3; D unclear. V lost 0 bases, J lost 2 bases, and 10 bases lay in between. The CDR3 loop spans 15 amino acids. Per the germline V gene, CDR1 is SGDLS and CDR2 is YYNGEE. CDR3 sequence (DNA): TGTGCCAGCAGCGTAGCGGGTGGATCCACAGATACGCAGTATTTT. Translation gives CASSVAGGSTDTQYF.

The chain combines TRBV28 with TRBJ1-5; D gene ambiguous. The V gene's germline CDR1 is MDHEN and CDR2 SYDVKM. CDR3 length: 15 amino acids. V was clipped by 2 bases and J by 2 bases, with 10 bases between them. In DNA, the CDR3 is TGTGCCAGCAGTTTACAGATGAGGGGCAATCAGCCCCAGCATTTT. Translation gives CASSLQMRGNQPQHF.

The chain couples TRBV5-4 to TRBJ2-1; D is possibly TRBD1 (5 bases). The germline CDR1 and CDR2 sequences are SGHNT and YYREEE (reference sequence). The CDR3 spans 15 residues. With 0 bases removed from V and 6 bases from J, the gap between germline ends came to 13 bases. The CDR3 here is CASSLGPGNTNEQFF. DNA of the CDR3: TGTGCCAGCAGCTTGGGCCCAGGGAATACCAATGAGCAGTTCTTC.

V is TRBV9 and J is TRBJ2-3, with TRBD2 identical over 7 bases. This CDR3 is built from 15 residues. CDR1 is SGDLS and CDR2 is YYNGEE in the germline V gene. With 0 bases clipped from V and 0 bases from J, the junction kept 1 base outside the gene matches. The DNA of the CDR3 is TGTGCCAGCAGCGTAGCGGGACTAAGCACAGATACGCAGTATTTT. Its translation is CASSVAGLSTDTQYF.

The chain combines TRBV19 with TRBJ2-2, with TRBD2 matching 12 bases. The V and J ends lost 5 bases and 9 bases, in that order; junction bases with no gene match: 4. The CDR3 totals 14 residues. Germline CDR1 is LNHDA and CDR2 is SQIVND (reference sequence). In DNA, the CDR3 is TGTGCCAGTAGTGCTAGCGGGAGGGCGCGGGAGCTGTTTTTT. This codes for CASSASGRARELFF.

The V gene is TRBV6-6, the J gene TRBJ2-4; D perhaps matches TRBD2 (5 bases). CDR1 and CDR2 from the germline V gene are MNHNY and SVGAGI (reference sequence). The CDR3 is made up of 16 amino acids. V lost 6 bases to trimming and J lost 8 bases, with 23 bases between them. CDR3 bases: TGTGCCAGCAGGTTTGGTCCTTTCGGGGTTACGGACATTCAGTACTTC. Its protein is CASRFGPFGVTDIQYF.

V usage is TRBV7-6 and J usage is TRBJ1-5; D ambiguous. The germline gives CDR1 SGHVS, CDR2 FNYEAQ. The V end was cut by 2 bases, the J end by 1 base, with 9 bases between. The CDR3 sequence is 15 residues long. CDR3 bases: TGTGCCAGCAGCTTATCGTCGGGGAGCAATCAGCCCCAGCATTTT. Translated: CASSLSSGSNQPQHF.